Following are 27 T cell receptor beta chains from one sample sequenced in a study of beta chain features in type 1 diabetes. TCRB transcripts that were expressed got sequenced, as all of the isolated RNA had been reverse transcribed. Here immunoSEQ multiplex PCR was the method, and the copy in TCRdb shows in-frame clones only, minus some. The sample consists of over 120,000 clones, roughly a tenth of them appearing once. The sequenced material came from central memory CD4+ T cells from blood. The receptors were gathered from a man aged 18 to 29 in good health.

This chain joins TRBV28 and TRBJ2-2, with 9 bases lining up with TRBD1. V lost 6 bases and J lost 3; bases outside the gene matches: 5. Germline-derived CDR1 and CDR2 are MDHEN and SYDVKM. This CDR3 is built from 15 residues. CDR3 sequence reads: CASRRDRDYTGELFF. The DNA of the CDR3 is TGTGCCAGCAGGCGGGACAGGGATTACACCGGGGAGCTGTTTTTT.

The chain carries TRBV5-1 and TRBJ2-2; 8 nucleotides agree with TRBD1. The CDR3 has 15 amino acids. Per germline, CDR1 SGHRS and CDR2 YFSETQ. V lost 3 bases to trimming and J lost 4 bases; unmatched junction nucleotides: 5. The CDR3 bases are TGCGCCAGCAGCTCCCAGGGGGCTAGCACCGGGGAGCTGTTTTTT. Amino acid sequence: CASSSQGASTGELFF. Full variable domain (remainder filled in from reference TRBV5-1 and TRBJ2-2): KAGVTQTPRYLIKTRGQQVTLSCSPISGHRSVSWYQQTPGQGLQFLFEYFSETQRNKGNFPGRFSGRQFSNSRSEMNVSTLELGDSALYLCASSSQGASTGELFFGEGSRLTVL.

This chain connects TRBV5-1 to TRBJ2-1; 7 bases align to TRBD2. The CDR3 consists of 15 residues. The V gene end was trimmed by 1 base and the J gene end by 6 bases; junction bases not matched to a gene: 7. CDR1 and CDR2 from the germline V gene are SGHRS and YFSETQ. The CDR3 loop reads CASSLWGGTSNEQFF. The CDR3 bases are TGCGCCAGCAGCTTGTGGGGGGGTACGTCCAATGAGCAGTTCTTC.

This clone was detected a few times. This chain joins TRBV19 and TRBJ2-4; TRBD1 aligns across 9 bases. This CDR3 has 14 residues. V lost 8 bases to trimming and J lost 7 bases; unmatched junction nucleotides: 9. Per the germline V gene, CDR1 is LNHDA and CDR2 is SQIVND (reference sequence). The CDR3 bases are TGTGCCAGTCTCCTCACAGGGGGCTCGAACATTCAGTACTTC. Its protein is CASLLTGGSNIQYF.

This clone was seen a few times. The chain carries TRBV28 and TRBJ2-5; 12 bases agree with TRBD1. The CDR3 extends over 15 amino acids. CDR1 is MDHEN and CDR2 is SYDVKM in the germline V gene. V shed 6 bases, J shed 4 bases, and the junction held 6 bases outside the gene matches. CDR3 region: CASRAGDRGRETQYF. The CDR3 region has the DNA TGTGCCAGCAGGGCTGGGGACAGGGGGCGAGAGACCCAGTACTTC.

V gene TRBV9 combines with J gene TRBJ2-7, with D maybe TRBD2 (5 bases). Trimming stripped 3 bases from V and 8 bases from J, with 15 bases between. CDR1 and CDR2 from the germline V gene are SGDLS and YYNGEE. This CDR3 region has 13 residues. CDR3 in amino acids: CASSGTLATKQYF. CDR3 bases: TGTGCCAGCAGCGGGACTCTAGCTACGAAGCAGTACTTC.

This clone has a handful of counts. The chain employs TRBV5-1 and TRBJ1-1; possibly TRBD1 for D (5 bases). The CDR3 has 14 amino acids. Germline V CDR1 and CDR2: SGHRS, YFSETQ. The V and J ends lost 2 bases and 1 base respectively, with 9 bases between them. The CDR3 DNA reads TGCGCCAGCAGCTTAGCCGGGGGGAACACTGAAGCTTTCTTT. Amino acid sequence: CASSLAGGNTEAFF.

A note on this clone: One junction end disagrees with the germline gene, perhaps due to a read error. V gene TRBV6-4 combines with J gene TRBJ1-6; D is possibly TRBD1 (6 bases). The germline V gene has CDR1 MRHNA and CDR2 SNTAGT. The CDR3 consists of 15 residues. The CDR3 DNA reads as TGTGCCAGCAGTTACTCCGGACAGAGCGGTTCACCCCTCCACTTT. This sequence encodes CASSYSGQSGSPLHF.

The chain links TRBV6-5 to TRBJ2-7, with no clear D. V was pared by 6 bases and J by 5 bases, with 11 bases between. The CDR3 is 12 amino acids. CDR1 and CDR2 from the germline V gene are MNHEY and SVGAGI. The CDR3 reads CASRDRGDEQYF. The CDR3 DNA is TGTGCCAGCAGGGATCGAGGAGACGAGCAGTACTTC.

This clone was picked up many times. The gene calls are TRBV25-1 and TRBJ2-7; 8 nucleotides agree with TRBD1. J gave up 4 bases and V 7 bases, and 6 bases lay outside the gene matches. CDR1 MGHDK and CDR2 SYGVNS come from the germline V gene. This CDR3 comprises 13 residues. CDR3 in amino acids: CASTVRQGYEQYF. DNA of the CDR3: TGTGCCAGCACCGTGCGACAGGGGTACGAGCAGTACTTC.

The rearrangement joins TRBV4-2 to TRBJ1-2; TRBD1 matches at 7 bases. The J segment lost 1 base and the V segment lost 4 bases, leaving 9 bases of the junction unmatched. Germline lookup yields CDR1 LGHNA and CDR2 YNFKEQ. The CDR3 runs 16 residues. In nucleotides, the CDR3 is TGTGCCAGCAGCCCCGTCGGAGGGACAGTTAACTATGGCTACACCTTC. It translates to CASSPVGGTVNYGYTF.

This clone was detected only a few times. The CDR3 nucleotides read TGCGCCAGCAGCCATACTACGGTCAATGAGCAGTTCTTC. Translated, it gives CASSHTTVNEQFF. The J gene is TRBJ2-1, the V gene TRBV5-1; D ambiguous. There are 13 residues in the CDR3. CDR1 and CDR2 from the germline V gene are SGHRS and YFSETQ. Trimming cost V 4 bases and J 6 bases, with 11 bases left between them. Full variable domain (outside the CDR3, taken from reference TRBV5-1 and TRBJ2-1): KAGVTQTPRYLIKTRGQQVTLSCSPISGHRSVSWYQQTPGQGLQFLFEYFSETQRNKGNFPGRFSGRQFSNSRSEMNVSTLELGDSALYLCASSHTTVNEQFFGPGTRLTVL.

This clone appeared a few times. The chain has TRBV9 and TRBJ2-2, with D maybe TRBD1 (5 bases). V was trimmed by 3 bases and J by 1 base, leaving 13 bases between them. Germline V gene lookup returns CDR1 SGDLS and CDR2 YYNGEE. The CDR3 loop spans 16 amino acids. The CDR3 protein is CASSALDRQNTGELFF. For the CDR3, the DNA is TGTGCCAGCAGCGCTCTCGACAGACAGAACACCGGGGAGCTGTTTTTT.

A few counts support this clone. The rearrangement uses TRBV6-5 and TRBJ1-2, with 10 bases matching TRBD1. Germline trimming cut 4 bases from V and 4 bases from J; bases unmatched to any gene: 6. The germline CDR1 and CDR2 sequences are MNHEY and SVGAGI. The CDR3 runs to 15 residues. CDR3 sequence: CASSLLTGGGYGYTF. CDR3 bases: TGTGCCAGCAGTTTGTTGACAGGGGGCGGCTATGGCTACACCTTC.

The table lists this clone with a few counts. CDR3 protein: CASSLIPAGTEAFF. For the CDR3, the DNA is TGTGCCAGCAGCTTGATCCCGGCGGGCACTGAAGCTTTCTTT. The chain is built from TRBV5-6 and TRBJ1-1, with no clear D. The CDR3 has 14 amino acids. Germline assignment: CDR1 SGHDT and CDR2 YYEEEE. V was cut by 1 base and J by 4 bases, with 11 bases left in between.

This clone was picked up a small number of times. The V call is TRBV27, the J call TRBJ2-7; 9 nucleotides line up with TRBD1. Trimming removed 2 bases from V and 7 bases from J; junction bases left unmatched: 9. Looked up from germline, CDR1 is MNHEY and CDR2 is SMNVEV (reference sequence). The CDR3 contains 15 residues. CDR3 bases: TGTGCCAGCAGTTTAGTGGGGACAGGGTCGTTGGAGCAGTACTTC. Amino acid sequence: CASSLVGTGSLEQYF.

This chain connects TRBV7-6 to TRBJ2-2; 7 bases line up with TRBD1. CDR1 and CDR2 from the germline V gene are SGHVS and FNYEAQ. This CDR3 is 15 amino acids long. The junction had 5 bases not matched to a gene; V was cut back by 1 base and J by 6 bases. CDR3 residues: CASSLEGALSGELFF. The CDR3 nucleotides read TGTGCCAGCAGCTTAGAGGGGGCTCTTTCCGGGGAGCTGTTTTTT.

This clone appeared a few times. The chain joins TRBV30 to TRBJ2-3, with 7 bases identical to TRBD1. Germline lookup yields CDR1 GTSNPN and CDR2 SVGIG (reference sequence). This CDR3 comprises 14 residues. With 4 bases clipped from V and 2 bases from J, the junction kept 6 bases outside the gene matches. The CDR3 DNA reads TGTGCCTGGAACGAGGGGGCGGCCACAGATACGCAGTATTTT. Translation: CAWNEGAATDTQYF.

The sample holds many counts of this clone. This chain links TRBV7-2 with TRBJ2-3; D possibly corresponds to TRBD1 (6 bases). V lost 4 bases and J 2 bases, leaving 10 bases between the germline ends. The CDR3 runs 14 residues. In germline, CDR1 is SGHTA, CDR2 FQGNSA. The CDR3 region is CASSSRQATDTQYF. CDR3 coding DNA: TGTGCCAGCAGCTCTAGACAGGCCACAGATACGCAGTATTTT.

This clone was detected many times. In the same sample, other DNA sequences code for this CDR3. The chain has TRBV5-4 and TRBJ2-1; 9 positions match TRBD2. The V gene end was trimmed by 4 bases and the J gene end by 0 bases; junction bases not matched to a gene: 2. Germline loops: CDR1 SGHNT, CDR2 YYREEE (reference sequence). The CDR3 totals 15 residues. The CDR3 nucleotides read TGTGCCAGCAGCAGCGGGGGGAGCTCCTACAATGAGCAGTTCTTC. It is translated as CASSSGGSSYNEQFF.

This clone was observed at least ten times. This sequence joins TRBV27 and TRBJ1-4, with 7 bases matching TRBD1. Germline trimming cut 4 bases from V and 3 bases from J; bases unmatched to any gene: 5. This CDR3 is 15 amino acids long. Germline-derived CDR1 and CDR2 are MNHEY and SMNVEV (reference sequence). The CDR3 loop reads CASSWGQRANEKLFF. In DNA form, the CDR3 reads TGTGCCAGCAGTTGGGGACAGAGGGCTAATGAAAAACTGTTTTTT.

This clone has more than one count but fewer than ten. The chain recombines TRBV2 with TRBJ2-3; tentative D call: TRBD2 (6 bases). This CDR3 has 17 residues. Germline V gives CDR1 SNHLY, CDR2 FYNNEI. V was pared by 2 bases and J by 2 bases, with 17 bases between. The CDR3 loop reads CASSERAGKGDTDTQYF. DNA of the CDR3: TGTGCCAGCAGTGAAAGGGCGGGGAAAGGCGACACAGATACGCAGTATTTT.

This clone turned up a few times. The chain has TRBV11-3 and TRBJ2-1; 7 nucleotides line up with TRBD2. The CDR3 is made up of 18 amino acids. V shed 4 bases, J shed 1 base, and the junction held 13 bases outside the gene matches. CDR1 and CDR2 from the germline V gene are SGHNT and YENEEA. The CDR3 nucleotides read TGTGCCAGCAGCTCCCCTAGAATGAGCGGGGCTTCCTACAATGAGCAGTTCTTC. Translating gives CASSSPRMSGASYNEQFF.

This chain uses TRBV7-3 with TRBJ1-6; D is undetermined. The germline V gene has CDR1 SGHTA and CDR2 FQGTGA. V was shortened by 2 bases and J by 3 bases, with 8 bases between the two germline ends. This CDR3 contains 15 residues. The CDR3 DNA is TGTGCCAGCAGCTTATCGTCCAGCTATAATTCACCCCTCCACTTT. This gives the protein CASSLSSSYNSPLHF. The full variable domain, in which reference TRBV7-3 and TRBJ1-6 provide the parts outside the CDR3, is GAGVSQTPSNKVTEKGKYVELRCDPISGHTALYWYRQSLGQGPEFLIYFQGTGAADDSGLPNDRFFAVRPEGSVSTLKIQRTERGDSAVYLCASSLSSSYNSPLHFGNGTRLTVT.

This clone has just a few counts. The CDR3 here is CASSPLGQSYEQYF. The CDR3, as DNA: TGTGCCAGCAGTCCCTTGGGACAGTCCTACGAGCAGTACTTC. The V and J genes are TRBV27 and TRBJ2-7; 7 bases map to TRBD1. Germline V gene lookup returns CDR1 MNHEY and CDR2 SMNVEV (reference sequence). The CDR3 has 14 residues. V shed 5 bases, J shed 1 base, and the junction held 5 bases outside the gene matches.

This clone has just a few counts. The rearrangement uses TRBV5-1 and TRBJ1-5; 9 bases fit TRBD1. After removal of 0 bases from V and 7 bases from J, the junction contained 5 bases not matched to a gene. From germline, CDR1 is SGHRS and CDR2 YFSETQ. There are 15 residues in the CDR3. As DNA, the CDR3 is TGCGCCAGCAGCTTGGATACAGGGGGCAGACAGCCCCAGCATTTT. Residues: CASSLDTGGRQPQHF. Full variable domain (outside the CDR3, taken from reference TRBV5-1 and TRBJ1-5): KAGVTQTPRYLIKTRGQQVTLSCSPISGHRSVSWYQQTPGQGLQFLFEYFSETQRNKGNFPGRFSGRQFSNSRSEMNVSTLELGDSALYLCASSLDTGGRQPQHFGDGTRLSIL.

The J gene is TRBJ1-2, the V gene TRBV6-5; unclear D gene. Trimming took 2 bases from V and 0 from J, leaving 4 bases between them. The CDR3 is made up of 13 amino acids. Germline values: CDR1 MNHEY, CDR2 SVGAGI. The CDR3 DNA follows: TGTGCCAGCAGTTACGACACTAACTATGGCTACACCTTC. Protein: CASSYDTNYGYTF.